What follows are 32 T cell receptor beta chains derived from one specimen sequenced in a study of cytomegalovirus exposure and HLA in healthy donors. Sequenced by immunoSEQ multiplex PCR; TCRdb stores in-frame clones only, minus some. The sample yields about 140,000 clones, almost 90% seen once. The sample was PBMCs. The receptors here all came from a woman under 30 in good health and CMV-seropositive.

This sequence joins TRBV28 and TRBJ1-5; D is possibly TRBD1 (6 bases). Trimming cost V 3 bases and J 5 bases, with 8 bases left between them. The length of the CDR3 is 13 residues. The germline CDR1 and CDR2 sequences are MDHEN and SYDVKM. CDR3 region: CASSFRGYQPQHF. The CDR3 nucleotides are TGTGCCAGCAGTTTCAGGGGCTATCAGCCCCAGCATTTT. The variable domain in full, completed from reference TRBV28 and TRBJ1-5, reads DVKVTQSSRYLVKRTGEKVFLECVQDMDHENMFWYRQDPGLGLRLIYFSYDVKMKEKGDIPEGYSVSREKKERFSLILESASTNQTSMYLCASSFRGYQPQHFGDGTRLSIL.

This chain links TRBV7-8 with TRBJ1-5, with 11 bases matching TRBD1. V was pared by 5 bases and J by 6 bases, with 12 bases of the junction left unmatched. The length of the CDR3 is 17 residues. Germline V gene data show CDR1 as SGHVS and CDR2 as FQNEAQ. CDR3 protein: CASSPWGQGDYGQPQHF. For the CDR3, the DNA is TGTGCCAGCAGCCCATGGGGACAGGGGGATTACGGTCAGCCCCAGCATTTT.

This sequence joins TRBV9 and TRBJ2-1, with a weak D call TRBD2 (6 bases). Germline-derived CDR1 and CDR2 are SGDLS and YYNGEE. With 0 bases removed from V and 6 bases from J, the gap between germline ends came to 13 bases. The CDR3 sequence is 15 residues long. The CDR3 here is CASSVGLDRSNEQFF. DNA of the CDR3: TGTGCCAGCAGCGTAGGACTAGATCGGTCCAATGAGCAGTTCTTC.

This sequence joins TRBV5-1 and TRBJ2-5, with TRBD1 identical over 8 bases. The V and J ends lost 0 bases and 5 bases, in that order; junction bases with no gene match: 6. CDR1 is SGHRS, CDR2 YFSETQ, per germline. CDR3 length: 15 residues. As DNA, the CDR3 is TGCGCCAGCAGCTTGGGAGCAGGGGGCTCTGAGACCCAGTACTTC. It is translated as CASSLGAGGSETQYF.

This clone was seen only a few times. Other DNA sequences within the sample encode an identical CDR3. The chain carries TRBV9 and TRBJ2-3; D call uncertain. Germline V lookup: CDR1 SGDLS, CDR2 YYNGEE. With 0 bases removed from V and 2 bases from J, the gap between germline ends came to 10 bases. There are 15 residues in the CDR3. The CDR3 spells CASSVVPQNTDTQYF. CDR3 in DNA: TGTGCCAGCAGCGTAGTCCCACAGAACACAGATACGCAGTATTTT.

V gene TRBV28 combines with J gene TRBJ1-5; 7 bases map to TRBD1. V shed 5 bases, J shed 1 base, and the junction held 14 bases outside the gene matches. CDR1 MDHEN and CDR2 SYDVKM come from the germline V gene. The CDR3 sequence is 18 residues long. CDR3 loop: CASSVRDSYLLSNQPQHF. The CDR3 region has the DNA TGTGCCAGCAGTGTCCGGGACAGCTACCTCCTCAGCAATCAGCCCCAGCATTTT.

The chain links TRBV7-3 to TRBJ2-7; 9 nucleotides align to TRBD1. V gave up 4 bases and J gave up 5 bases; unmatched junction bases: 3. The CDR3 runs to 13 residues. CDR1 and CDR2 (germline): SGHTA, FQGTGA. In DNA, the CDR3 is TGTGCCAGCAGCTGGAGGACAGGGGACGAGCAGTACTTC. Its translation: CASSWRTGDEQYF. The whole variable domain, filled in from reference TRBV7-3 and TRBJ2-7, reads GAGVSQTPSNKVTEKGKYVELRCDPISGHTALYWYRQSLGQGPEFLIYFQGTGAADDSGLPNDRFFAVRPEGSVSTLKIQRTERGDSAVYLCASSWRTGDEQYFGPGTRLTVT.

V is TRBV19 and J is TRBJ1-5, with 10 bases identical to TRBD1. J was trimmed by 11 bases and V by 3 bases; bases with no gene match: 7. Germline CDR1 and CDR2: LNHDA and SQIVND (reference sequence). The CDR3 length is 14 residues. CDR3 amino acids: CASSMGQGRKSQHF. DNA of the CDR3: TGTGCCAGTAGTATGGGACAGGGGCGGAAATCCCAGCATTTT.

The chain couples TRBV4-3 to TRBJ1-1; possibly TRBD1 for D (6 bases). V lost 1 base and J 4 bases, leaving 19 bases between the germline ends. The CDR3 has 17 amino acids. CDR1 is LGHNA and CDR2 is YSLEER in the germline V gene. The CDR3, as DNA: TGCGCCAGCAGCCAAGGGCGGGTTAGCGGGGGGCCCACTGAAGCTTTCTTT. It is translated as CASSQGRVSGGPTEAFF.

This clone was seen only a few times. The chain's CDR3 is CASSHDRVGTQHF. The CDR3 nucleotides read TGTGCCAGCAGTCACGACAGGGTAGGGACCCAGCATTTT. The J gene is TRBJ1-5, the V gene TRBV6-5, with TRBD1 matching over 7 bases. Germline V gives CDR1 MNHEY, CDR2 SVGAGI. J gave up 11 bases and V 5 bases, and 9 bases lay outside the gene matches. CDR3 length: 13 residues.

The rearrangement links TRBV9 to TRBJ1-1; no clear D gene. CDR1 and CDR2 (germline): SGDLS, YYNGEE. V was cut by 3 bases and J by 2 bases, with 11 bases left in between. The CDR3 extends over 14 amino acids. The chain's CDR3 is CASSGGWTNTEAFF. The CDR3 DNA follows: TGTGCCAGCAGCGGGGGATGGACTAACACTGAAGCTTTCTTT.

This clone was seen a single time. This sequence joins TRBV27 and TRBJ2-1; 8 nucleotides align to TRBD2. The CDR3 loop spans 15 amino acids. Germline loops: CDR1 MNHEY, CDR2 SMNVEV (reference sequence). Trimming removed 7 bases from V and 0 bases from J; junction bases left unmatched: 5. This chain's CDR3 is CASIPLAGSYNEQFF. DNA for the CDR3: TGTGCCAGCATACCCCTAGCGGGCTCCTACAATGAGCAGTTCTTC.

This chain uses TRBV4-2 with TRBJ2-5; TRBD1 is a possible D gene (5 bases). Germline values: CDR1 LGHNA, CDR2 YNFKEQ. The V and J ends lost 1 base and 3 bases respectively, with 12 bases between them. The CDR3 sequence is 15 residues long. CDR3 sequence reads: CASSQGTTFEETQYF. In nucleotides, the CDR3 is TGTGCCAGCAGCCAAGGGACAACTTTTGAAGAGACCCAGTACTTC.

The V gene is TRBV28, the J gene TRBJ1-2, with TRBD1 matching over 8 bases. V shed 4 bases, J shed 8 bases, and the junction held 15 bases outside the gene matches. The CDR3 has 16 residues. CDR1 is MDHEN, CDR2 SYDVKM, per germline. CDR3 region: CASSSGTGPTLPGYTF. The CDR3 coding sequence is TGTGCCAGCAGTTCCGGGACAGGACCCACATTGCCAGGCTACACCTTC.

J is TRBJ1-5 and V is TRBV9; 7 bases align to TRBD1. Germline V gives CDR1 SGDLS, CDR2 YYNGEE. The CDR3 length is 18 residues. V was pared by 1 base and J by 0 bases, with 10 bases of the junction left unmatched. CDR3 sequence (DNA): TGTGCCAGCAGCGTATCTTGGACAGGCGGTTATAGCAATCAGCCCCAGCATTTT. This codes for CASSVSWTGGYSNQPQHF.

The chain carries TRBV7-9 and TRBJ2-5; D gene ambiguous. The V gene's germline CDR1 is SEHNR and CDR2 FQNEAQ (reference sequence). Trimming left V 5 bases short and J 5 bases short, with 12 bases between. The length of the CDR3 is 13 residues. In nucleotides, the CDR3 is TGTGCCAGCAGCCCCGGTCTTCTGGAGACCCAGTACTTC. This encodes CASSPGLLETQYF.

The genes are TRBV7-9 and TRBJ1-6; the D gene is possibly TRBD1 (6 bases). The germline V gene has CDR1 SEHNR and CDR2 FQNEAQ (reference sequence). The V end lost 10 bases, the J end lost 7 bases, and 17 bases lay between the germline ends. This CDR3 is built from 14 residues. CDR3 sequence: CAIGRGHQNSPLHF. CDR3 in DNA: TGTGCCATCGGTAGGGGACACCAAAATTCACCCCTCCACTTT.

The chain is built from TRBV19 and TRBJ2-1; 13 bases fit TRBD2. The germline CDR1 and CDR2 sequences are LNHDA and SQIVND (reference sequence). The CDR3 length is 17 residues. J was trimmed by 6 bases and V by 3 bases; bases with no gene match: 8. In DNA form, the CDR3 reads TGTGCCAGTAGTATTGAGACTAGCGGGAGGTTTACCAATGAGCAGTTCTTC. This sequence encodes CASSIETSGRFTNEQFF.

The sample holds a few counts of this clone. The chain is built from TRBV7-9 and TRBJ2-7; D unclear. The ends were cut back, 3 bases at V and 2 bases at J, with 11 bases in the middle. This CDR3 is built from 14 residues. CDR1 and CDR2 from the germline V gene are SEHNR and FQNEAQ (reference sequence). CDR3 bases: TGTGCCAGCAGCTTGAGTGAGGCCCCCTACGAGCAGTACTTC. Translation gives CASSLSEAPYEQYF.

V and J are TRBV11-1 and TRBJ1-1; TRBD1 agrees at 7 bases. Germline V CDR1 and CDR2: SGHAT, FQDESV (reference sequence). The CDR3 is made up of 14 amino acids. Losses at the gene ends were 5 bases for V and 3 bases for J; bases not matched to a gene: 6. The CDR3 reads CASSRRQGYTEAFF. The CDR3 DNA reads as TGTGCCAGCAGCCGACGACAGGGATACACTGAAGCTTTCTTT.

This sequence joins TRBV7-3 and TRBJ2-1; TRBD2 matches 10 bases. V shed 1 base and J 10 bases; nucleotides not matched to a gene: 10. The germline CDR1 and CDR2 sequences are SGHTA and FQGTGA. The CDR3 totals 16 residues. CDR3 nucleotides: TGTGCCAGCAGCTTAAGGCCCAGCGGGAGGGCTCGCGAGCAGTTCTTC. Encoded protein: CASSLRPSGRAREQFF.

This chain uses TRBV7-6 with TRBJ2-7; perhaps TRBD2 as D (6 bases). CDR3 length equals 15 residues. With 3 bases removed from V and 0 bases from J, the gap between germline ends came to 12 bases. In germline, CDR1 is SGHVS, CDR2 FNYEAQ. The CDR3 DNA reads as TGTGCCAGCAGCTTGGGACTGCCTCACTCCTACGAGCAGTACTTC. It is translated as CASSLGLPHSYEQYF.

This sequence joins TRBV5-4 and TRBJ2-7; 8 bases are shared with TRBD1. V gave up 4 bases and J gave up 6 bases; unmatched junction bases: 15. CDR1 and CDR2 from the germline V gene are SGHNT and YYREEE (reference sequence). The CDR3 consists of 16 residues. CDR3 DNA: TGTGCCAGCAGCCTCACCCGCCGGGGACAGGCGCTCGAGCAGTACTTC. This sequence encodes CASSLTRRGQALEQYF. The full variable domain, with the rest looked up from reference TRBV5-4 and TRBJ2-7, is ETGVTQSPTHLIKTRGQQVTLRCSSQSGHNTVSWYQQALGQGPQFIFQYYREEENGRGNFPPRFSGLQFPNYSSELNVNALELDDSALYLCASSLTRRGQALEQYFGPGTRLTVT.

The CDR3 here is CSARQRNTQYF. The CDR3 DNA reads TGCAGTGCTAGACAGCGGAATACGCAGTATTTT. The V gene is TRBV20-1, the J gene TRBJ2-3, with D tentatively TRBD2 (5 bases). The CDR3 is 11 residues long. Trimming cost V 2 bases and J 7 bases, with 7 bases left between them. Germline V lookup: CDR1 DFQATT, CDR2 SNEGSKA (reference sequence).

The gene calls are TRBV28 and TRBJ1-2; no clear D gene. The CDR3 is 12 amino acids. CDR1 is MDHEN and CDR2 is SYDVKM in the germline V gene. Trimming removed 7 bases from V and 6 bases from J, with 12 bases in between. The DNA of the CDR3 is TGTGCCAGCACTAAGAATCCCAATGGCTACACCTTC. It is translated as CASTKNPNGYTF.

The V and J genes are TRBV4-1 and TRBJ2-2, with 7 bases matching TRBD2. CDR1 and CDR2 from the germline V gene are MGHRA and YSYEKL. V dropped 0 bases and J dropped 6; count of bases not matched to a gene: 4. The CDR3 totals 15 residues. The CDR3 DNA reads as TGCGCCAGCAGCCAAGACAGCCGGGGGGCCGGGGAGCTGTTTTTT. It specifies CASSQDSRGAGELFF.

The chain uses TRBV4-1 and TRBJ2-1, with a tentative D call TRBD2 (5 bases). V lost 2 bases to trimming and J lost 7 bases, with 9 bases between them. Germline CDR1 reads MGHRA; CDR2 reads YSYEKL. The CDR3 runs 13 residues. The CDR3 reads CASSQISGNEQFF. The CDR3 region has the DNA TGCGCCAGCAGCCAAATATCGGGGAATGAGCAGTTCTTC.

This chain links TRBV6-1 with TRBJ1-2; no reliable D call. The CDR3 is 12 amino acids. The V end was cut by 9 bases, the J end by 7 bases, with 15 bases between. The germline V gene has CDR1 MNHNS and CDR2 SASEGT. CDR3 protein: CASTLFRVGYTF. The CDR3 nucleotides are TGTGCCAGTACACTTTTCCGGGTTGGCTACACCTTC.

This clone came up once. V is TRBV28 and J is TRBJ2-7; perhaps TRBD1 as D (5 bases). The CDR3 totals 12 residues. From germline, CDR1 is MDHEN and CDR2 SYDVKM. Trimming took off 8 bases at V and 0 bases at J, with 8 bases between the two ends. The CDR3 DNA sequence: TGTGCCAGCCGGACATTCTCCTACGAGCAGTACTTC. It specifies CASRTFSYEQYF. Based on the CDR3 plus reference TRBV28 and TRBJ2-7, the full variable domain is DVKVTQSSRYLVKRTGEKVFLECVQDMDHENMFWYRQDPGLGLRLIYFSYDVKMKEKGDIPEGYSVSREKKERFSLILESASTNQTSMYLCASRTFSYEQYFGPGTRLTVT.

This clone was picked up one time. The rearrangement joins TRBV19 to TRBJ2-1; 8 positions agree with TRBD2. CDR1 and CDR2 from the germline V gene are LNHDA and SQIVND (reference sequence). The ends lost 6 bases at V and 2 bases at J; junction bases unmatched: 6. This CDR3 contains 15 residues. Here the CDR3 reads CASRVREDPYNEQFF. DNA of the CDR3: TGTGCCAGTAGGGTGCGGGAGGACCCCTACAATGAGCAGTTCTTC. Drawing the rest from reference TRBV19 and TRBJ2-1, the complete variable domain is DGGITQSPKYLFRKEGQNVTLSCEQNLNHDAMYWYRQDPGQGLRLIYYSQIVNDFQKGDIAEGYSVSREKKESFPLTVTSAQKNPTAFYLCASRVREDPYNEQFFGPGTRLTVL.

Only one count was recorded for this clone. V is TRBV4-2 and J is TRBJ1-1, with D hard to call. The CDR3 is made up of 13 amino acids. Trimming took off 4 bases at V and 4 bases at J, with 10 bases between the two ends. Germline CDR1 and CDR2: LGHNA and YNFKEQ. CDR3 DNA: TGTGCCAGCAGCCCCCGTTACGGCACTGAAGCTTTCTTT. Its translation: CASSPRYGTEAFF.

J is TRBJ1-1 and V is TRBV5-1, with TRBD1 as a possible D gene (5 bases). The CDR3 consists of 14 residues. Trimming removed 4 bases from V and 0 bases from J, with 10 bases in between. Looked up from germline, CDR1 is SGHRS and CDR2 is YFSETQ. The CDR3 sequence: CASSLGHMNTEAFF. Written as DNA, the CDR3 is TGCGCCAGCAGCCTAGGACATATGAACACTGAAGCTTTCTTT.